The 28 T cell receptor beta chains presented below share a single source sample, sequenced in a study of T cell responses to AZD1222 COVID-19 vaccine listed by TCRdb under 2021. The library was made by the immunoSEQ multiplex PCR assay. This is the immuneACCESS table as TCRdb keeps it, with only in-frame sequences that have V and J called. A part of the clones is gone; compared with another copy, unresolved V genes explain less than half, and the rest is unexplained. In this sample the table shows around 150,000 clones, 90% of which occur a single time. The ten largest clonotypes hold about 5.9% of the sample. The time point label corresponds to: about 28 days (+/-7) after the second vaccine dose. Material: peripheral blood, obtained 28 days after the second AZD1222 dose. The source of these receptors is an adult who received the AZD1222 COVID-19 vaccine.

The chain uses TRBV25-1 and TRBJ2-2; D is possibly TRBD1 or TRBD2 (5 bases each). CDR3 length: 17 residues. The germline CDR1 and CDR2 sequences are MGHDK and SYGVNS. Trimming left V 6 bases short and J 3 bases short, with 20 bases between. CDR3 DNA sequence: TGTGCCAGCAGACCGACAACGGGGCAGATTTACACCGGGGAGCTGTTTTTT. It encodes CASRPTTGQIYTGELFF. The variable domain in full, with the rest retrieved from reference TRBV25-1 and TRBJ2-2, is EADIYQTPRYLVIGTGKKITLECSQTMGHDKMYWYQQDPGMELHLIHYSYGVNSTEKGDLSSESTVSRIRTEHFPLTLESARPSHTSQYLCASRPTTGQIYTGELFFGEGSRLTVL.

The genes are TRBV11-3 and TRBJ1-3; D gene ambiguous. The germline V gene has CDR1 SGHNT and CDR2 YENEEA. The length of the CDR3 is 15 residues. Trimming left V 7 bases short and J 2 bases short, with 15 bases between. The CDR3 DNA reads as TGTGCCAGCACCATCCAGGACTTTGCTGGAAACACCATATATTTT. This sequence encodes CASTIQDFAGNTIYF.

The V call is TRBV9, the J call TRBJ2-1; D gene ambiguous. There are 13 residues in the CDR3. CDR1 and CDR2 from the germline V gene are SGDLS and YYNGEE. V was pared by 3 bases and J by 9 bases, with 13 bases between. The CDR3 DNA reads TGTGCCAGCAGCGGCACCGGACGCGGTGAGCAGTTCTTC. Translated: CASSGTGRGEQFF.

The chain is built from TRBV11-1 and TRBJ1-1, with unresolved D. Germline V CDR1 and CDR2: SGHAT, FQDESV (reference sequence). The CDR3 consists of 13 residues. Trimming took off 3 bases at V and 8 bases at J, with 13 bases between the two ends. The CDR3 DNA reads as TGTGCCAGCAGCTTTTCCGGGGTAGGGGAAGCTTTCTTT. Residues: CASSFSGVGEAFF.

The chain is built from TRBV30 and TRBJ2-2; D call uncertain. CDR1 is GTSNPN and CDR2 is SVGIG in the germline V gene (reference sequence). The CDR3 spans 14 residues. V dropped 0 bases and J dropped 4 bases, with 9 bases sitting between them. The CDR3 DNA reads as TGTGCCTGGAGTGTAGGACCCAGCACCGGGGAGCTGTTTTTT. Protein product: CAWSVGPSTGELFF. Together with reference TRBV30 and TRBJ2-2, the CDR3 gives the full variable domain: SQTIHQWPATLVQPVGSPLSLECTVEGTSNPNLYWYRQAAGRGLQLLFYSVGIGQISSEVPQNLSASRPQDRQFILSSKKLLLSDSGFYLCAWSVGPSTGELFFGEGSRLTVL.

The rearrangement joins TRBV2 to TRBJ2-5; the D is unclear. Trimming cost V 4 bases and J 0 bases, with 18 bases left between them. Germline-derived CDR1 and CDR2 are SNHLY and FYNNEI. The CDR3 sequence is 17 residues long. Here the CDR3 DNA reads TGTGCCAGCAGTGGGTTCGGAAGCGAAGTTTACCAAGAGACCCAGTACTTC. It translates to CASSGFGSEVYQETQYF. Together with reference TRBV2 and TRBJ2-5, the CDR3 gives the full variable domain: EPEVTQTPSHQVTQMGQEVILRCVPISNHLYFYWYRQILGQKVEFLVSFYNNEISEKSEIFDDQFSVERPDGSNFTLKIRSTKLEDSAMYFCASSGFGSEVYQETQYFGPGTRLLVL.

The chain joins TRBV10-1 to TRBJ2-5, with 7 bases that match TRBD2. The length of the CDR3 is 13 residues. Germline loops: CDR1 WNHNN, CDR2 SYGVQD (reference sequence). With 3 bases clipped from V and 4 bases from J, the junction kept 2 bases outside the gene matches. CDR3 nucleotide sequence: TGCGCCAGCAGTGACGGCGGGGGAGAGACCCAGTACTTC. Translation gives CASSDGGGETQYF.

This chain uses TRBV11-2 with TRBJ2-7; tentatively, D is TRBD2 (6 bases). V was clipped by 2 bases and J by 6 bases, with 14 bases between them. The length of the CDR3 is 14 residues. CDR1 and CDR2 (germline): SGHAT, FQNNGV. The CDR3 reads CASSLWRGDPEQYF. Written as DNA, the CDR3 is TGTGCCAGCAGCTTATGGCGGGGAGACCCCGAGCAGTACTTC.

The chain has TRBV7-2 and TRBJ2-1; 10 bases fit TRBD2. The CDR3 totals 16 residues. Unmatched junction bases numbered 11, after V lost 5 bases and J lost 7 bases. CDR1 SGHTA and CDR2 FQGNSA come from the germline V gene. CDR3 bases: TGTGCCAGCAGCCCCCTAGCGGGAGCTCTGTGGAATGAGCAGTTCTTC. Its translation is CASSPLAGALWNEQFF.

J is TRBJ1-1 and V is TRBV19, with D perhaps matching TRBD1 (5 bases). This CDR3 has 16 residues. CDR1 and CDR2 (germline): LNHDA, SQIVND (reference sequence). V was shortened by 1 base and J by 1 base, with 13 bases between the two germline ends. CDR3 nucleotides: TGTGCCAGTAGTATAGTTGGGACGCTCAGGAACACTGAAGCTTTCTTT. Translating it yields CASSIVGTLRNTEAFF.

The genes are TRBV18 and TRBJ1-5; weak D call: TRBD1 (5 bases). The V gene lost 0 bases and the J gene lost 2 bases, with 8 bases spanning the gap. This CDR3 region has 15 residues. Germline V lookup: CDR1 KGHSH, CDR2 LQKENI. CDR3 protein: CASSPPGAGNQPQHF. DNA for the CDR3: TGTGCCAGCTCACCACCAGGGGCGGGCAATCAGCCCCAGCATTTT.

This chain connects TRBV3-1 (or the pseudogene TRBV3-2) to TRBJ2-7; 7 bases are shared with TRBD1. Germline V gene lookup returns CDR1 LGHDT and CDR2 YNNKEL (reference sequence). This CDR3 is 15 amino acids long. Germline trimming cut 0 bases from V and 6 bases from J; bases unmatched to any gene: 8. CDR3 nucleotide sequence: TGTGCCAGCAGCCAAGAAACAGGGGCGGAACTCGAGCAGTACTTC. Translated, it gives CASSQETGAELEQYF.

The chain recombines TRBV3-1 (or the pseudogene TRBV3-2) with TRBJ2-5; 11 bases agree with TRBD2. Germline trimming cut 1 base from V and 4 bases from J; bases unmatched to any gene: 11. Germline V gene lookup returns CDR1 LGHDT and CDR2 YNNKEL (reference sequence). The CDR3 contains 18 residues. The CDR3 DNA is TGTGCCAGCAGCCAAGCGAGCGGTGCCCTAGCGGGGGGAGAGACCCAGTACTTC. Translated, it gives CASSQASGALAGGETQYF.

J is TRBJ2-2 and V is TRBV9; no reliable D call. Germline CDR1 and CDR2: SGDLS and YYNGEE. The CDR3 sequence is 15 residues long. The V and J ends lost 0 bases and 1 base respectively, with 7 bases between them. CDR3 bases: TGTGCCAGCAGCGTAGGAGCCAAGAACACCGGGGAGCTGTTTTTT. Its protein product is CASSVGAKNTGELFF.

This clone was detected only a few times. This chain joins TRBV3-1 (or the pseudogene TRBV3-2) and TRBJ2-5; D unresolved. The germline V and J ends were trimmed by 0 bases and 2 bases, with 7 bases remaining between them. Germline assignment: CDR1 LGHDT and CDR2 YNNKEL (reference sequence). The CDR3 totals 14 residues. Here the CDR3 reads CASSQDGRQETQYF. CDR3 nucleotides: TGTGCCAGCAGCCAAGATGGAAGACAAGAGACCCAGTACTTC.

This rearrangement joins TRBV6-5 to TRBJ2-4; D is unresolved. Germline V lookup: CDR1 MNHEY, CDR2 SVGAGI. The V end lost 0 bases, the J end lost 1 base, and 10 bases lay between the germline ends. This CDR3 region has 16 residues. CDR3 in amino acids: CASSYSPTVAKNIQYF. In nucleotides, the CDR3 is TGTGCCAGCAGTTACTCGCCCACCGTCGCCAAAAACATTCAGTACTTC.

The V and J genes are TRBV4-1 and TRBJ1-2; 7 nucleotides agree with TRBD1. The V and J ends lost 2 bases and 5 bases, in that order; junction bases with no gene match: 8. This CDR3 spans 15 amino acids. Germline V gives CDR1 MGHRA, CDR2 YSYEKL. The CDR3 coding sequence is TGCGCCAGCAGCCAATACCGGGACAGCCGTTATGGCTACACCTTC. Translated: CASSQYRDSRYGYTF.

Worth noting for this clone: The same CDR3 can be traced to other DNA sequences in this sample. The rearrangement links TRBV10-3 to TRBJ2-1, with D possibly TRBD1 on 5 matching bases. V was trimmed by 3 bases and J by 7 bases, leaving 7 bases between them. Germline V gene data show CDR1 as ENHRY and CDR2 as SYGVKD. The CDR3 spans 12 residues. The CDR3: CAISERGNEQFF. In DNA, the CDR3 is TGTGCCATCAGTGAAAGGGGAAATGAGCAGTTCTTC.

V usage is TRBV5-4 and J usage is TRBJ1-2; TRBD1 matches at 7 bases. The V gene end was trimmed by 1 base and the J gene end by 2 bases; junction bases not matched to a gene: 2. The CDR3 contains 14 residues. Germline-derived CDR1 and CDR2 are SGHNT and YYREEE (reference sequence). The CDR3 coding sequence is TGTGCCAGCAGCTTGCCAGGGGGGAACTATGGCTACACCTTC. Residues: CASSLPGGNYGYTF.

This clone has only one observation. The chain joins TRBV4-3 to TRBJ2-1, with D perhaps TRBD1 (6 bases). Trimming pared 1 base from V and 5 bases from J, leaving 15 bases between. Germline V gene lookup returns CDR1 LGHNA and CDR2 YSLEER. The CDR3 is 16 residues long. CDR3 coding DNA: TGCGCCAGCAGCCAAGCAGACGGGACAACAGACAATGAGCAGTTCTTC. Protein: CASSQADGTTDNEQFF.

The CDR3 sequence: CASSVVPGFAGELFF. DNA for the CDR3: TGTGCCAGCAGCGTAGTTCCAGGTTTCGCCGGGGAGCTGTTTTTT. V usage is TRBV9 and J usage is TRBJ2-2; D is ambiguous. Germline V gene sequence: CDR1 SGDLS, CDR2 YYNGEE. This CDR3 comprises 15 residues. The V and J ends lost 0 bases and 6 bases respectively, with 12 bases between them.

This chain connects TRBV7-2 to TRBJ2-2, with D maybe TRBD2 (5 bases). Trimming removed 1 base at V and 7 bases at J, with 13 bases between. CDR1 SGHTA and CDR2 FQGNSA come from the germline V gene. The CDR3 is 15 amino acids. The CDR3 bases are TGTGCCAGCAGCTTAGTTGAGGGAGCGGTCGGGGAGCTGTTTTTT. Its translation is CASSLVEGAVGELFF.

The CDR3 reads CSGISSYNEQFF. The CDR3 DNA sequence: TGCAGCGGTATCAGCTCCTACAATGAGCAGTTCTTC. The chain joins TRBV29-1 to TRBJ2-1; D call uncertain. CDR1 and CDR2 from the germline V gene are SQVTM and ANQGSEA. There are 12 residues in the CDR3. V was clipped by 7 bases and J by 0 bases, with 7 bases between them.

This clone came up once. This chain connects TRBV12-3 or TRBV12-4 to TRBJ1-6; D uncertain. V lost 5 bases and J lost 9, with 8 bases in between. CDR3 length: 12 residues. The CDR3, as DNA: TGTGCCAGCAGTAATAGCCCTTCACCCCTCCACTTT. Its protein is CASSNSPSPLHF.

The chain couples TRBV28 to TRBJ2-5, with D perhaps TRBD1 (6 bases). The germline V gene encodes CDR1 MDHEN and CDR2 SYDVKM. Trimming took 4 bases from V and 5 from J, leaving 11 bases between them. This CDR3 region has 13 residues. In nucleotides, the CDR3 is TGTGCCAGCAGTTCACAGGGCGTGGAGACCCAGTACTTC. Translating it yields CASSSQGVETQYF.

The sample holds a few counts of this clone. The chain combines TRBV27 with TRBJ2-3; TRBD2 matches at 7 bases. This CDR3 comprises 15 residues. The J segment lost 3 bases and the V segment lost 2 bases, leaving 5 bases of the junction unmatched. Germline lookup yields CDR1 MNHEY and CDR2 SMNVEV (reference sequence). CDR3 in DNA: TGTGCCAGCAGTTTAGGGGCGGGAGTTACAGATACGCAGTATTTT. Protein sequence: CASSLGAGVTDTQYF.

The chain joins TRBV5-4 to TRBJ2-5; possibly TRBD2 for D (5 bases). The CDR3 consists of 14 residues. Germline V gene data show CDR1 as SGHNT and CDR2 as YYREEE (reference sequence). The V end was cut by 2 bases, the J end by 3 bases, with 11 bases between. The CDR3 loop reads CASSLPSSKETQYF. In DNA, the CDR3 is TGTGCCAGCAGCTTACCTAGCAGTAAAGAGACCCAGTACTTC. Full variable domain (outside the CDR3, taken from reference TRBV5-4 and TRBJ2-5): ETGVTQSPTHLIKTRGQQVTLRCSSQSGHNTVSWYQQALGQGPQFIFQYYREEENGRGNFPPRFSGLQFPNYSSELNVNALELDDSALYLCASSLPSSKETQYFGPGTRLLVL.

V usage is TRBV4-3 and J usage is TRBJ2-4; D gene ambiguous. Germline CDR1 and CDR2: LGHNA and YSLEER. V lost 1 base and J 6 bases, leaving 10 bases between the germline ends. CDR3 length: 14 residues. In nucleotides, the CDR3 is TGCGCCAGCAGCCAAGCACCCGCACGAAACATTCAGTACTTC. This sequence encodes CASSQAPARNIQYF.